This T cell receptor beta chain is from a study of blood T cell repertoires in COVID-19. On the study more broadly: Specimens from acute and convalescent COVID-19 originated in the United States, Italy and Spain.

The CDR3 length is 14 residues. Germline CDR1 reads KGHSH; CDR2 reads LQKENI. Trimming at V came to 4 bases and at J to 1 base, leaving 3 bases not matched to a gene. In the source study's methods: Estimates of nucleated cell counts were drawn from the amplification of reference gene primers. The assay was immunoSEQ multiplex PCR, and TCRdb's table has in-frame clones only and misses some. The V and J calls and clone size are taken from that table; D and trimming were inferred from the DNA. The repertoire consists of around 160,000 clones, with around four fifths occurring once and the leading ten covering nearly 3%.

Sequenced material: peripheral blood. The V gene is TRBV18, the J gene TRBJ1-1, with 7 bases aligning to TRBD1. The receptor was isolated from a woman in her forties with active or convalescent COVID-19. This CDR3 reads CASSQTGRNTEAFF. CDR3 sequence (DNA): TGTGCCAGCTCACAGACAGGGAGGAACACTGAAGCTTTCTTT.